Listed below are T cell receptor beta chains from one sample, sequenced in a study of T cells in tumors after PD-1 blockade. TCRdb's table, derived via immunoSEQ multiplex PCR, lists solely in-frame clones and lacks some. The repertoire holds 50,000 to 75,000 clones, approximately 79% seen once, with approximately 4.5% in the top ten. The input for sequencing was PBMCs, taken after anti-PD-1 treatment. The receptors were sampled from a human donor with basal cell carcinoma. CDR3s include the opening cysteine and the closing phenylalanine or tryptophan. D genes are given only for firm matches. The listing skips clone size in some rows; elsewhere it reads once, few, many or a size class.

v_call	clone_size	j_call	d_call	cdr3_nt	cdr3_aa
TRBV4-2	few	TRBJ1-3	TRBD1	TGTGCCAGCAGCCAAGAGGCGGGACAGGGCTCTGGAAACACCATATATTTT	CASSQEAGQGSGNTIYF
TRBV30	.	TRBJ1-5	.	TGTGCCTGGAGACTGAGAGGGAGCAATCAGCCCCAGCATTTT	CAWRLRGSNQPQHF
TRBV7-4	.	TRBJ2-3	TRBD2	TGTGCCAGCAGCTCTCCCCAGCGGGGAAGCACAGATACGCAGTATTTT	CASSSPQRGSTDTQYF
TRBV6-5	.	TRBJ1-2	.	TGTGCCAGTCGGACAGCTTATGGCTACACCTTC	CASRTAYGYTF
TRBV7-9	.	TRBJ2-7	.	TGTGCCAGCAGCTCGACCCCCTACGAGCAGTACTTC	CASSSTPYEQYF
TRBV5-1	once	TRBJ2-7	TRBD1	TGCGCCAGCAGATCAGGGACAGGGGCGAGCTACGAGCAGTACTTC	CASRSGTGASYEQYF
TRBV28	.	TRBJ1-2	TRBD1	TGTGCCAGCAGTTTAGCAGGGGGGGGTGGCTACACCTTC	CASSLAGGGGYTF
TRBV2	.	TRBJ1-2	.	TGTGCCAGCAGTGAGTGGCAGGGTCTCCCCTATTATGGCTACACCTTC	CASSEWQGLPYYGYTF
TRBV6-4	few	TRBJ2-3	TRBD1	TGTGCCAGCAGTGACTCAGGGGGCGCAGATACGCAGTATTTT	CASSDSGGADTQYF
TRBV6-5	.	TRBJ2-1	.	TGTGCCAGCAGAAGCCCCATGGGTAATGAGCAGTTCTTC	CASRSPMGNEQFF
TRBV6-6	.	TRBJ1-4	.	TGTGCCAGCCTAAGGGACGGTAATGAAAAACTGTTTTTT	CASLRDGNEKLFF
TRBV4-1	.	TRBJ2-7	.	TGCGCCAGCAGCCAAGGACAAGCTGGCAGGCAGTACTTC	CASSQGQAGRQYF
TRBV30	.	TRBJ2-1	TRBD2	TGTGCCTGGAGTAGGGGGACTAGCGTCCACAATGAGCAGTTCTTC	CAWSRGTSVHNEQFF
TRBV19	.	TRBJ1-5	.	TGTGCCAGTAGTATCACGTACTGGCCCCAGCATTTT	CASSITYWPQHF
TRBV14	.	TRBJ1-5	.	TGTGCCAGCAGCCAAAACAGCAATCAGCCCCAGCATTTT	CASSQNSNQPQHF
TRBV6-4	few	TRBJ2-1	.	TGTGCCAGCAGTCGTGGGCCGGACTACAATGAGCAGTTCTTC	CASSRGPDYNEQFF
TRBV29-1	few	TRBJ2-4	TRBD2	TGCAGCATCGGGACTAGCGGAAACATTCAGTACTTC	CSIGTSGNIQYF
TRBV7-6	.	TRBJ1-6	.	TGTGCCAGCAGCTCTGACAGCTCCTATAATTCACCCCTCCACTTT	CASSSDSSYNSPLHF
TRBV7-6	.	TRBJ2-7	TRBD2	TGTGCCAGCAGCTTAACTAGCGGGGGGTCCCGCTCCTACGAGCAGTACTTC	CASSLTSGGSRSYEQYF
TRBV25-1	.	TRBJ2-3	.	TGTGCCAGCAGTGACCGCTCCGGGGGGCGCCGAACAGATACGCAGTATTTT	CASSDRSGGRRTDTQYF
TRBV11-3	.	TRBJ2-6	TRBD2	TGTGCCAGCAGCGACACCCGGGGGGCTGGGGCCAACGTCCTGACTTTC	CASSDTRGAGANVLTF
TRBV6-1	.	TRBJ1-6	TRBD1	TGTGCCAGCAGTGAGCTTACAGGGGGGTCACCCCTCCACTTT	CASSELTGGSPLHF
TRBV5-1	.	TRBJ2-6	.	TGCGCCAGCAGCCCTCAAACCGGGGCCAACGTCCTGACTTTC	CASSPQTGANVLTF
TRBV5-1	.	TRBJ2-7	.	TGCGCCAGCAGCTCTGGGGCCAGCTCCTACGAGCAGTACTTC	CASSSGASSYEQYF
TRBV19	.	TRBJ2-5	.	TGTGCCAGTAGTAAGGGGGGAGAGACCCAGTACTTC	CASSKGGETQYF
TRBV5-1	.	TRBJ2-2	.	TGCGCCAGCCTCGACCCAGGGGATGGGAACACCGGGGAGCTGTTTTTT	CASLDPGDGNTGELFF
TRBV7-9	.	TRBJ2-3	.	TGTGCCAGCAGCCAACGGACAGAGACCCCAGATACGCAGTATTTT	CASSQRTETPDTQYF
TRBV6-1	.	TRBJ2-7	.	TGTGCCAGCAGTGAACGACAGATAGGAACCTACGAGCAGTACTTC	CASSERQIGTYEQYF
TRBV19	.	TRBJ2-5	.	TGTGCCAGTAGTATAACCCCGCGGACGGGCCAAGAGACCCAGTACTTC	CASSITPRTGQETQYF
TRBV6-5	.	TRBJ2-4	.	TGTGCCAGCACAGTGGAGCTAGCCAAAAACATTCAGTACTTC	CASTVELAKNIQYF
TRBV30	few	TRBJ1-1	.	TGTGCCTGGAGTGTACGGGGGTACACTGAAGCTTTCTTT	CAWSVRGYTEAFF